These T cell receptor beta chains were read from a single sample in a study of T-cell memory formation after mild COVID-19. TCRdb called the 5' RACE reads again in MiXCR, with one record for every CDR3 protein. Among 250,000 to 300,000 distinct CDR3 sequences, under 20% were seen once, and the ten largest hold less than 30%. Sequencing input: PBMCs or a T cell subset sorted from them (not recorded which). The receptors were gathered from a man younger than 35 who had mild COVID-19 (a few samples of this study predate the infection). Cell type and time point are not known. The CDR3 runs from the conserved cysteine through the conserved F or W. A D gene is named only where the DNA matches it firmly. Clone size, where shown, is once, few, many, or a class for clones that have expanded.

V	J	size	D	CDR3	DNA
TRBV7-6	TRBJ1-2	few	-	CASSGYRDSFGYTF	TGTGCCAGCAGCGGATACAGGGATTCCTTTGGCTACACCTTC
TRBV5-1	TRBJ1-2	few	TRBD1	CASSSSTGDFYTF	TGCGCCAGCAGCTCATCGACAGGGGACTTCTACACCTTC
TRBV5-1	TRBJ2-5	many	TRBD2	CASSLTLAEETQYF	TGCGCCAGCAGCTTGACCCTAGCGGAAGAGACCCAGTACTTC
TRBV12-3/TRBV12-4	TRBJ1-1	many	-	CASSFGGTEAFF	TGTGCCAGCAGCTTCGGGGGGACTGAAGCTTTCTTT
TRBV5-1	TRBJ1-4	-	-	CASSLEGGIREKLFF	TGCGCCAGCAGCTTGGAGGGGGGCATACGTGAAAAACTGTTTTTT
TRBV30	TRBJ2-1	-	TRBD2	CAWTSGVLRIDEQFF	TGTGCCTGGACTAGCGGGGTCCTACGTATCGATGAGCAGTTCTTC
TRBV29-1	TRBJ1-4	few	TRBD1	CSVGLGTGNEKLFF	TGCAGCGTTGGGTTGGGGACAGGGAATGAAAAACTGTTTTTT
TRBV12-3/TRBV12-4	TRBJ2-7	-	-	CASSSEGHSYEQYF	TGTGCCAGCAGTTCCGAAGGTCACTCCTACGAGCAGTACTTC
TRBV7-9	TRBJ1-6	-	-	CASTPMGESPLHF	TGTGCCAGCACTCCCATGGGGGAATCACCCCTCCACTTT
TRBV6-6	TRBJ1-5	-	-	CAHAFWGDQPQHF	TGTGCCCACGCCTTTTGGGGCGATCAGCCCCAGCATTTT
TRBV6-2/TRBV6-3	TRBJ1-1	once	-	CASRMGGRIEAFF	TGTGCCAGCAGGATGGGGGGGCGCATTGAAGCTTTCTTT
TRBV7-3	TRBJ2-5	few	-	CASSPTPRAQETQYF	TGTGCCAGCAGCCCGACCCCCAGGGCCCAAGAGACCCAGTACTTC
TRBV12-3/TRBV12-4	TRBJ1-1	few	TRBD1	CASSSGQAATEAFF	TGTGCCAGCAGTTCGGGACAGGCAGCCACTGAAGCTTTCTTT
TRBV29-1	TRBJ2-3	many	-	CSVEDWGAWADTQYF	TGCAGCGTTGAAGACTGGGGGGCGTGGGCCGATACGCAGTATTTT
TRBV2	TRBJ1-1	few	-	CASSGTVTEAFF	TGTGCCAGCAGTGGGACAGTTACTGAAGCTTTCTTT
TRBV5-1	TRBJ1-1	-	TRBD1	CASSDRTGGEGAFF	TGCGCCAGCAGCGACCGGACAGGGGGCGAGGGAGCTTTCTTT
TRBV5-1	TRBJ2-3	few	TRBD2	CASSASGGVNTDTQYF	TGCGCCAGCAGCGCCAGCGGGGGGGTAAACACAGATACGCAGTATTTT
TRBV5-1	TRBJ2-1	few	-	CASSPGYEFSEQFF	TGCGCCAGCAGTCCGGGATACGAATTCAGTGAGCAGTTCTTC
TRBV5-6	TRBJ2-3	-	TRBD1	CASSTRQGRRDTQYF	TGTGCCAGCAGCACGCGACAGGGGAGGCGAGATACGCAGTATTTT
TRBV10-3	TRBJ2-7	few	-	CAISPGWEYF	TGTGCCATCAGCCCAGGGTGGGAGTACTTC
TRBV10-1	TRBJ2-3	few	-	CASSESGLLRTDTQYF	TGCGCCAGCAGTGAGTCGGGACTCTTGCGCACAGATACGCAGTATTTT
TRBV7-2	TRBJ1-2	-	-	CASSVGQHSYGYTF	TGTGCCAGCAGCGTTGGACAGCACTCCTATGGCTACACCTTC
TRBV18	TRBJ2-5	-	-	CASSPKSTDQQETQYF	TGTGCCAGCTCACCGAAGTCCACAGACCAACAAGAGACCCAGTACTTC
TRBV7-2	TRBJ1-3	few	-	CASRPTGIGNTIYF	TGTGCCAGCAGACCTACAGGGATCGGAAACACCATATATTTT
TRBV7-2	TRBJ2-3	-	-	CASSQRRTASTDTQYF	TGTGCCAGCAGCCAAAGGCGGACGGCTAGCACAGATACGCAGTATTTT
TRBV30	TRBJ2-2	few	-	CAWRGPGVELFF	TGTGCCTGGAGGGGACCCGGGGTGGAGCTGTTTTTT
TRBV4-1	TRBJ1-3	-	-	CASSQDAGNTIYF	TGCGCCAGCAGCCAAGATGCCGGAAACACCATATATTTT
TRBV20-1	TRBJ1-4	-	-	CSAILHTGEKLFF	TGCAGTGCTATATTACACACTGGTGAAAAACTGTTTTTT
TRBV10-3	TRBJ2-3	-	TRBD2	CAISETSGGPADTQYF	TGTGCCATCAGTGAGACGAGCGGGGGGCCGGCGGATACGCAGTATTTT
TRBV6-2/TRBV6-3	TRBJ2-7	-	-	CASSFRSSYEQYF	TGTGCCAGCAGTTTTAGGAGTTCCTACGAGCAGTACTTC
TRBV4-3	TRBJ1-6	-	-	CASSPRRTYVNSPLHF	TGCGCCAGCAGCCCCCGAAGGACGTACGTTAATTCACCCCTCCACTTT
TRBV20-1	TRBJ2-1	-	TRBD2	CSARRGGPYNEQFF	TGCAGTGCTAGGCGGGGGGGCCCCTACAATGAGCAGTTCTTC
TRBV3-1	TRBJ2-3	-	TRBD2	CASSQDNALAGTDTQYF	TGTGCCAGCAGCCAAGATAATGCACTAGCGGGGACAGATACGCAGTATTTT
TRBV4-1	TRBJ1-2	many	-	CASSPAALDYGYTF	TGCGCCAGCAGCCCCGCAGCCCTGGACTATGGCTACACCTTC
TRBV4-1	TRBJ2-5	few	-	CASSQALQTQYF	TGCGCCAGCAGCCAAGCTCTGCAGACCCAGTACTTC
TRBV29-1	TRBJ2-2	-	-	CSVVRGSTGELFF	TGCAGCGTTGTGCGCGGTAGTACCGGGGAGCTGTTTTTT
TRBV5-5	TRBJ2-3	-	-	CASSLSVDTQYF	TGTGCCAGCAGCTTGTCTGTAGATACGCAGTATTTT
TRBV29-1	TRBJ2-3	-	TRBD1	CSVRQGADTQYF	TGCAGCGTTCGACAGGGCGCGGATACGCAGTATTTT
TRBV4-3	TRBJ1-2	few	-	CASSQEYSYGYTF	TGCGCCAGCAGCCAAGAGTATAGTTATGGCTACACCTTC
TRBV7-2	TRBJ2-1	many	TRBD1	CASSLDQGANEQFF	TGTGCCAGCAGCTTGGACCAGGGGGCCAATGAGCAGTTCTTC
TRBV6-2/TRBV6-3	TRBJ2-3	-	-	CASRLIGQGTDTQYF	TGTGCCAGCAGGCTTATTGGGCAGGGCACAGATACGCAGTATTTT